The clone carrying this T cell receptor beta chain was detected once. This specimen belongs to a study of cytomegalovirus exposure and HLA in healthy donors. The PCR ran on 60 Vbeta and 13 Jbeta primers. TCRdb keeps only in-frame clones here, not all; method: immunoSEQ multiplex PCR. The table includes some 170,000 clones, 80% detected once. Germline V lookup: CDR1 SNHLY, CDR2 FYNNEI. V lost 6 bases and J lost 4; bases outside the gene matches: 6. This CDR3 region has 15 residues. The receptor comes from a man younger than 45 in good health and CMV-seronegative. Sequenced material: PBMCs. The chain uses TRBV2 and TRBJ1-2; 12 positions match TRBD1. CDR3 residues: CASRRGTGGIYGYTF. For the CDR3, the DNA is TGTGCCAGCAGGAGAGGGACAGGGGGCATCTATGGCTACACCTTC.